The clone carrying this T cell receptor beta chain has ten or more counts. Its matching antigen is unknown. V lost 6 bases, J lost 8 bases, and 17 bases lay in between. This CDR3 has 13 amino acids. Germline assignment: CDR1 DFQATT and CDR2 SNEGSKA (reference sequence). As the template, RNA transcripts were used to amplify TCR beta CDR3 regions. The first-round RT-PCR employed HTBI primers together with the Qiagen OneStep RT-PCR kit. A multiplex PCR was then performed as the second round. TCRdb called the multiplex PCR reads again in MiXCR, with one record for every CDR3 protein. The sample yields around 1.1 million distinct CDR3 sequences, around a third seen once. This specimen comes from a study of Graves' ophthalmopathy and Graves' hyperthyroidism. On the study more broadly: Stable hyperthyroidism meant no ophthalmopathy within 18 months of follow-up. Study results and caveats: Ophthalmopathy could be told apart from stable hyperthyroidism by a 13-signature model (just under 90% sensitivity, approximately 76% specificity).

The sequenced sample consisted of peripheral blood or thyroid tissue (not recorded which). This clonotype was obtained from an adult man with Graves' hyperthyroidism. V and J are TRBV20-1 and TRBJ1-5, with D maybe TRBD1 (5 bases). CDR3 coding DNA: TGCAGTGCCAGCCCTCAGGGCGTTAAGCCCCAGCATTTT. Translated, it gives CSASPQGVKPQHF.